These 19 T cell receptor beta chains share one sample of origin, sequenced in a study of CD8+ T cells in alopecia areata. cDNA prepared by RNA extraction and subsequent reverse transcription served as the template for sequencing. This table comes from immunoSEQ multiplex PCR, and its TCRdb copy is limited to in-frame clones, with some not included. In the table there are 200,000 to 250,000 clones, 50% to 60% of which are singletons. This material consisted of CD4+ T cells sorted from blood, taken at week 0. The receptors were gathered from a human donor with alopecia areata.

V usage is TRBV6-5 and J usage is TRBJ2-4, with D possibly TRBD2 on 5 matching bases. V dropped 2 bases and J dropped 7 bases, with 12 bases sitting between them. Germline V gene lookup returns CDR1 MNHEY and CDR2 SVGAGI. The CDR3 totals 14 residues. The CDR3 spells CASSYVRERNIQYF. DNA for the CDR3: TGTGCCAGCAGTTACGTTAGGGAGCGGAACATTCAGTACTTC.

The chain recombines TRBV25-1 with TRBJ1-2; TRBD1 might be the D (6 bases). V shed 0 bases and J shed 3 bases, with 11 bases lying between them. The CDR3 totals 15 residues. Germline loops: CDR1 MGHDK, CDR2 SYGVNS. The CDR3 loop is CASSEYTGKDYGYTF. The CDR3 nucleotides are TGTGCCAGCAGTGAATATACAGGGAAGGACTATGGCTACACCTTC.

The CDR3 DNA sequence: TGCGCCAGCAGCTTGCAGGGGGCAGAAAATCAGCCCCAGCATTTT. Residues: CASSLQGAENQPQHF. This chain joins TRBV5-1 and TRBJ1-5, with TRBD1 identical over 8 bases. V lost 1 base and J lost 4; bases outside the gene matches: 4. The germline V gene encodes CDR1 SGHRS and CDR2 YFSETQ. The CDR3 is 15 residues long.

The chain employs TRBV2 and TRBJ2-3, with 7 bases aligning to TRBD2. This CDR3 has 11 amino acids. Germline CDR1 and CDR2: SNHLY and FYNNEI. Germline trimming cut 6 bases from V and 9 bases from J; bases unmatched to any gene: 3. The CDR3, as DNA: TGTGCCAGCAGACCTAGCGGCACGCAGTATTTT. It yields the protein CASRPSGTQYF.

As concerns this clone: In the same sample, other DNA sequences code for this CDR3. This rearrangement joins TRBV30 to TRBJ1-5; no firm D call. The CDR3 totals 15 residues. The germline V gene has CDR1 GTSNPN and CDR2 SVGIG (reference sequence). V was clipped by 0 bases and J by 0 bases, with 9 bases between them. CDR3 sequence: CAWSVGVLSNQPQHF. The DNA for the CDR3 is TGTGCCTGGAGTGTAGGAGTCCTTAGCAATCAGCCCCAGCATTTT.

The rearrangement joins TRBV7-2 to TRBJ1-2; a possible D gene is TRBD1 (5 bases). The CDR3 extends over 14 amino acids. Germline V gene lookup returns CDR1 SGHTA and CDR2 FQGNSA. The V end was cut by 4 bases, the J end by 3 bases, with 12 bases between. The CDR3 coding sequence is TGTGCCAGCAGCTCACGGGACGGATACTATGGCTACACCTTC. As protein: CASSSRDGYYGYTF.

In this sample, this clone turned up a few times. J is TRBJ1-5 and V is TRBV4-1, with 7 bases identical to TRBD1. The CDR3 is 13 amino acids. Unmatched junction bases numbered 2, after V lost 4 bases and J lost 5 bases. The germline gives CDR1 MGHRA, CDR2 YSYEKL. The CDR3 DNA follows: TGCGCCAGCAGCCGACAGGGATATCAGCCCCAGCATTTT. Translating gives CASSRQGYQPQHF.

The chain combines TRBV29-1 with TRBJ1-1; the D gene is possibly TRBD1 (6 bases). Germline V gives CDR1 SQVTM, CDR2 ANQGSEA. The CDR3 extends over 17 amino acids. With 4 bases removed from V and 4 bases from J, the gap between germline ends came to 25 bases. Here the CDR3 DNA reads TGCAGCGTTGTCAAGATATCAGGGGCTAGGGGGGCCACTGAAGCTTTCTTT. This gives the protein CSVVKISGARGATEAFF.

This clone was seen a handful of times. The V call is TRBV11-1, the J call TRBJ2-1; 8 bases match TRBD2. The CDR3 is 17 amino acids. Per germline, CDR1 SGHAT and CDR2 FQDESV (reference sequence). V dropped 1 base and J dropped 5; count of bases not matched to a gene: 10. CDR3 loop: CASSLEGLVIGDNEQFF. The DNA of the CDR3 is TGTGCCAGCAGCTTAGAGGGACTAGTAATTGGGGACAATGAGCAGTTCTTC.

This rearrangement joins TRBV29-1 to TRBJ2-1; 8 nucleotides align to TRBD2. The germline gives CDR1 SQVTM, CDR2 ANQGSEA. J gave up 7 bases and V 4 bases, and 3 bases lay outside the gene matches. The CDR3 has 12 residues. The CDR3 DNA reads TGCAGCGTTGCCCCTAGCGGGAATGAGCAGTTCTTC. Translating gives CSVAPSGNEQFF.

The chain combines TRBV29-1 with TRBJ2-3; TRBD1 matches 8 bases. The junction had 7 bases not matched to a gene; V was cut back by 4 bases and J by 4 bases. This CDR3 spans 14 amino acids. Germline V gene data show CDR1 as SQVTM and CDR2 as ANQGSEA. CDR3 DNA sequence: TGCAGCGTTGGAAGCCCGGGACAGGCAGATACGCAGTATTTT. Amino acid sequence: CSVGSPGQADTQYF.

V gene TRBV29-1 combines with J gene TRBJ1-2; 7 bases are a match to TRBD1. Germline CDR1 reads SQVTM; CDR2 reads ANQGSEA. V lost 7 bases, J lost 8 bases, and 13 bases stayed unmatched. This CDR3 contains 13 residues. CDR3 sequence (DNA): TGCAGCGGGGCCCTCGGACAGGTCGGAGGCTACACCTTC. It specifies CSGALGQVGGYTF.

Only a few counts were recorded for this clone. The rearrangement uses TRBV7-9 and TRBJ2-1; TRBD2 matches at 10 bases. The ends lost 2 bases at V and 12 bases at J; junction bases unmatched: 7. The CDR3 extends over 14 amino acids. Germline assignment: CDR1 SEHNR and CDR2 FQNEAQ (reference sequence). Here the CDR3 DNA reads TGTGCCAGCAGCTTACTAGCGGGAGTCTTCGTGCAGTTCTTC. This codes for CASSLLAGVFVQFF.

The chain joins TRBV29-1 to TRBJ1-1, with D perhaps TRBD1 (5 bases). Germline V CDR1 and CDR2: SQVTM, ANQGSEA. V shed 4 bases and J shed 8 bases, with 20 bases lying between them. CDR3 length equals 14 residues. The CDR3: CSVGAGRVYREAFF. The CDR3 DNA reads as TGCAGCGTTGGGGCAGGGAGGGTGTATAGGGAAGCTTTCTTT.

The V gene is TRBV2, the J gene TRBJ1-4; TRBD1 matches at 11 bases. The CDR3 is made up of 15 amino acids. CDR1 SNHLY and CDR2 FYNNEI come from the germline V gene. The junction had 7 bases not matched to a gene; V was cut back by 6 bases and J by 7 bases. The CDR3 sequence is CASSGQGARSEKLFF. The CDR3 DNA reads as TGTGCCAGCAGCGGACAGGGGGCGCGGTCTGAAAAACTGTTTTTT. The full variable domain, rest sourced from reference TRBV2 and TRBJ1-4, is EPEVTQTPSHQVTQMGQEVILRCVPISNHLYFYWYRQILGQKVEFLVSFYNNEISEKSEIFDDQFSVERPDGSNFTLKIRSTKLEDSAMYFCASSGQGARSEKLFFGSGTQLSVL.

V gene TRBV5-1 combines with J gene TRBJ2-3; D is perhaps TRBD1 or TRBD2 (5 bases each). Trimming cost V 3 bases and J 1 base, with 24 bases left between them. The germline gives CDR1 SGHRS, CDR2 YFSETQ. The CDR3 totals 19 residues. The CDR3 coding sequence is TGCGCCAGCAGCTCCCAACCCAGATACAGGACTGCGGGCACAGATACGCAGTATTTT. Amino acid sequence: CASSSQPRYRTAGTDTQYF.

The sample holds a few counts of this clone. DNA of the CDR3: TGTGCCAGCAGCCCAACTCGCTCTGGGGCCAACGTCCTGACTTTC. Amino acids: CASSPTRSGANVLTF. The chain carries TRBV11-2 and TRBJ2-6; D is undetermined. CDR3 length: 15 amino acids. Per the germline V gene, CDR1 is SGHAT and CDR2 is FQNNGV. Trimming pared 5 bases from V and 0 bases from J, leaving 8 bases between.

The chain combines TRBV6-5 with TRBJ2-5, with D unresolved. The germline V and J ends were trimmed by 2 bases and 1 base, with 8 bases remaining between them. The germline V gene encodes CDR1 MNHEY and CDR2 SVGAGI. The CDR3 covers 14 residues. CDR3 in amino acids: CASSYGPAQETQYF. The DNA for the CDR3 is TGTGCCAGCAGTTACGGGCCAGCCCAAGAGACCCAGTACTTC.

The CDR3 loop reads CASSLNRDHEQFF. Here the CDR3 DNA reads TGTGCCAGCAGCTTAAATAGGGATCATGAGCAGTTCTTC. The chain couples TRBV13 to TRBJ2-1; no clear D. This CDR3 is 13 amino acids long. V dropped 2 bases and J dropped 8 bases, with 10 bases sitting between them. Germline CDR1 is PRHDT and CDR2 is FYEKMQ (reference sequence).